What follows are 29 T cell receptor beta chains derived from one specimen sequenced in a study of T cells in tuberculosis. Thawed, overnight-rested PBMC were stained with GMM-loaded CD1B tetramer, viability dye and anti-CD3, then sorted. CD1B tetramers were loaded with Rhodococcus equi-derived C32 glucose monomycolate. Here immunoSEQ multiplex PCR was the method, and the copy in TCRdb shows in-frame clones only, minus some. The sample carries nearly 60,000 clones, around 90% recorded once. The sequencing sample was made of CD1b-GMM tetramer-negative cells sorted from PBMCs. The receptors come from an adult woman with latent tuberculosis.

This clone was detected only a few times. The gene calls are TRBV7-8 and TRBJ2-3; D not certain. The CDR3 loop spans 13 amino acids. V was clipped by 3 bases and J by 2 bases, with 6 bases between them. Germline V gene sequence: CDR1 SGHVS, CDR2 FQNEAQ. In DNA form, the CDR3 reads TGTGCCAGCAGCTTTGAGGCCACAGATACGCAGTATTTT. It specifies CASSFEATDTQYF.

CDR3 sequence reads: CASSEFLRLGYQYNEQFF. The CDR3 region has the DNA TGTGCCAGCAGTGAATTTTTAAGGCTAGGTTATCAGTACAATGAGCAGTTCTTC. The rearrangement links TRBV2 to TRBJ2-1; no firm D call. This CDR3 has 18 residues. V shed 2 bases and J shed 4 bases, with 21 bases lying between them. Germline V gene data show CDR1 as SNHLY and CDR2 as FYNNEI.

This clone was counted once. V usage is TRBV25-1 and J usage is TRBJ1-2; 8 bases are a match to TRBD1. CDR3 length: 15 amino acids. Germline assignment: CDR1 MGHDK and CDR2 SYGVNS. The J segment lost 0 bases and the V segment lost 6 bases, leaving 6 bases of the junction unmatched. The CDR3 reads CASRGQGVPNYGYTF. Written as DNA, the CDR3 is TGTGCCAGCAGAGGACAGGGCGTCCCTAACTATGGCTACACCTTC.

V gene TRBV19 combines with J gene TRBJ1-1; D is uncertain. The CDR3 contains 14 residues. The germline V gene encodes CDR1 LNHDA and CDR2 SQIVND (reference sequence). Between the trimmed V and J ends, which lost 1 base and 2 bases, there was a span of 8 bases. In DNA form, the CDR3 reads TGTGCCAGTAGTATAGGGAGTTTAAACACTGAAGCTTTCTTT. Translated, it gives CASSIGSLNTEAFF.

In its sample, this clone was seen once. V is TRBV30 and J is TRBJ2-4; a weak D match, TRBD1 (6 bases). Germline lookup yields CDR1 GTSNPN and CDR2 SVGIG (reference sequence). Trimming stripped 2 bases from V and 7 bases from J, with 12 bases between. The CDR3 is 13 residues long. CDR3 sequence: CAWSKSQGNIQYF. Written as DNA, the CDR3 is TGTGCCTGGAGTAAGTCTCAGGGGAACATTCAGTACTTC.

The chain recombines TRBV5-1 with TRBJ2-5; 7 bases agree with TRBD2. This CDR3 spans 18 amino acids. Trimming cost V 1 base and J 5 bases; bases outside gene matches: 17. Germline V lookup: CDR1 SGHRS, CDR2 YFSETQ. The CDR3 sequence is CASSLSFTGGRMRETQYF. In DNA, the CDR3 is TGCGCCAGCAGCTTGAGTTTTACGGGGGGTCGAATGAGGGAGACCCAGTACTTC.

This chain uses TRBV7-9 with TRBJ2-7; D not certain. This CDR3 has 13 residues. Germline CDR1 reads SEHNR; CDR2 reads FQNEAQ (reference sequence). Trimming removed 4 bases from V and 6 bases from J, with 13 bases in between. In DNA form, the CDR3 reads TGTGCCAGCAGCTCACTATTAACCCTCGAGCAGTACTTC. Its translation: CASSSLLTLEQYF.

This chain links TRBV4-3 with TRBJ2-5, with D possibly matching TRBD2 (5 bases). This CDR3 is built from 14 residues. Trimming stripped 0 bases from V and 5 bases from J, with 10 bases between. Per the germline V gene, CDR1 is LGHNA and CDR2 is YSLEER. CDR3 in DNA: TGCGCCAGCAGCCAAGAGCCACTAGGGGAGACCCAGTACTTC. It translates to CASSQEPLGETQYF.

CDR3 nucleotides: TGTGCCAGCAGTGACTGGATTACCTACGAGCAGTACTTC. Translated: CASSDWITYEQYF. The J gene is TRBJ2-7, the V gene TRBV14; D uncertain. With 6 bases removed from V and 2 bases from J, the gap between germline ends came to 11 bases. The length of the CDR3 is 13 residues. Looked up from germline, CDR1 is SGHDN and CDR2 is FVKESK.

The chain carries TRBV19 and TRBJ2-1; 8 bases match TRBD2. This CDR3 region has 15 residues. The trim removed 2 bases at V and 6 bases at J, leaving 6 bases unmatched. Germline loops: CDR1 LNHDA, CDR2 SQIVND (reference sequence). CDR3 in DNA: TGTGCCAGTAGTATACTAGGACTAGCTGGCAATGAGCAGTTCTTC. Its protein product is CASSILGLAGNEQFF.

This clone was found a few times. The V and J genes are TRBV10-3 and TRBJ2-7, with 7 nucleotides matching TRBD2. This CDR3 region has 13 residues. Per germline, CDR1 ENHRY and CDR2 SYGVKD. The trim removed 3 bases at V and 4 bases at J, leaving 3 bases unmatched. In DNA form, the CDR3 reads TGTGCCATCAGTGATGATAGCGGGTACGAGCAGTACTTC. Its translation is CAISDDSGYEQYF.

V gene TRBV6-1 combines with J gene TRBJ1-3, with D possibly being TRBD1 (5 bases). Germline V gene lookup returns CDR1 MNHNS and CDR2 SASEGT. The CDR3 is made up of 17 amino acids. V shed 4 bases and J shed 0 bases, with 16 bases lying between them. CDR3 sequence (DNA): TGTGCCAGCAGTGGATCCCGGGACTGGTACTCTGGAAACACCATATATTTT. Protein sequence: CASSGSRDWYSGNTIYF.

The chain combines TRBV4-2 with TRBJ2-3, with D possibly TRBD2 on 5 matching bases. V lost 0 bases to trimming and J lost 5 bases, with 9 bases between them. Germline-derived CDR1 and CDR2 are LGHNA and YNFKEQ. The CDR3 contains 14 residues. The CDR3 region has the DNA TGTGCCAGCAGCCAAGAAGTGGAGGTAGATACGCAGTATTTT. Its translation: CASSQEVEVDTQYF.

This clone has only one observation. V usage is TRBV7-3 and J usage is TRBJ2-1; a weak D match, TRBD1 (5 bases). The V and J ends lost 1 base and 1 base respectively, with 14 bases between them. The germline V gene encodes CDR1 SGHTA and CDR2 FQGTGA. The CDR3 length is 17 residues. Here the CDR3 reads CASSLRSGAHSYNEQFF. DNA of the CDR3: TGTGCCAGCAGCTTAAGGAGTGGGGCCCATTCCTACAATGAGCAGTTCTTC. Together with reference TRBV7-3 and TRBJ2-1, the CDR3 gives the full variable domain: GAGVSQTPSNKVTEKGKYVELRCDPISGHTALYWYRQSLGQGPEFLIYFQGTGAADDSGLPNDRFFAVRPEGSVSTLKIQRTERGDSAVYLCASSLRSGAHSYNEQFFGPGTRLTVL.

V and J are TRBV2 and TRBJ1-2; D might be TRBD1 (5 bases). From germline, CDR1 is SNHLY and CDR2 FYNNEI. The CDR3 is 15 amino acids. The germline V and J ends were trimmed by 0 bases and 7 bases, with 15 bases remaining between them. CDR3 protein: CASSEATKGRIGYTF. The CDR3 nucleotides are TGTGCCAGCAGTGAAGCCACAAAGGGGCGTATTGGCTACACCTTC.

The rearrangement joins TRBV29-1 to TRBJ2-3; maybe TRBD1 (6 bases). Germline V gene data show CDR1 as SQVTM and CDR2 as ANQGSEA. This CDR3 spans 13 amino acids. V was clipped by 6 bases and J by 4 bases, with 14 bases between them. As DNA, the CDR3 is TGCAGCGTCGTACAGGGTTTAGCAGATACGCAGTATTTT. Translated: CSVVQGLADTQYF.

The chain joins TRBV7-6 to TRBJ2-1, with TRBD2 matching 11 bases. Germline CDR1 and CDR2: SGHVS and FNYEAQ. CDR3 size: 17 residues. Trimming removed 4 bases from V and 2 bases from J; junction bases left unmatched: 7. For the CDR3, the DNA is TGTGCCAGCAGCTCCTATATAGCGGGAGGGCCCTACAATGAGCAGTTCTTC. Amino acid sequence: CASSSYIAGGPYNEQFF.

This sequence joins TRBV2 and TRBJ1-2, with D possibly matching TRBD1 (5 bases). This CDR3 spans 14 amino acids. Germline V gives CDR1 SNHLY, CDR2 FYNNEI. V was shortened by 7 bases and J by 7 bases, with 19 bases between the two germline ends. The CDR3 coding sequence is TGTGCCAGCACCAACAGGAGGGAAGGTTCTGGCTACACCTTC. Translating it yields CASTNRREGSGYTF.

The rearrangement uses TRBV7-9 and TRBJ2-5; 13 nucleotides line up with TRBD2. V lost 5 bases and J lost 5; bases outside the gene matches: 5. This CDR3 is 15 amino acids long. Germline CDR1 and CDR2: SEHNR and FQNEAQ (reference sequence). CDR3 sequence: CASSPGLAGDETQYF. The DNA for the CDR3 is TGTGCCAGCAGCCCCGGACTAGCGGGAGACGAGACCCAGTACTTC.

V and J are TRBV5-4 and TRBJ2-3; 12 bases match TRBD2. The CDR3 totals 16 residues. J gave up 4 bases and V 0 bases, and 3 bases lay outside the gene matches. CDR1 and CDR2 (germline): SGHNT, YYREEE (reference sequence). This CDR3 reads CASSLGLAGAADTQYF. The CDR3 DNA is TGTGCCAGCAGCTTGGGACTAGCGGGGGCGGCAGATACGCAGTATTTT.

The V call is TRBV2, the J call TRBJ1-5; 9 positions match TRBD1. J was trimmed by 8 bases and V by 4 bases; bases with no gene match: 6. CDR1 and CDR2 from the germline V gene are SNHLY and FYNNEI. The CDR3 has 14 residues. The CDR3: CASSAGQGVEPQHF. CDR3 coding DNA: TGTGCCAGCAGTGCGGGACAGGGAGTTGAGCCCCAGCATTTT.

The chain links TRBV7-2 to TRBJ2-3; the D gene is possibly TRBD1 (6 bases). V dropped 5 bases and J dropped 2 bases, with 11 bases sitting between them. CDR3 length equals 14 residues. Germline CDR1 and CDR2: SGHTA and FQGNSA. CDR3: CASSLGQNTDTQYF. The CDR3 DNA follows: TGTGCCAGCAGCCTAGGACAGAACACAGATACGCAGTATTTT.

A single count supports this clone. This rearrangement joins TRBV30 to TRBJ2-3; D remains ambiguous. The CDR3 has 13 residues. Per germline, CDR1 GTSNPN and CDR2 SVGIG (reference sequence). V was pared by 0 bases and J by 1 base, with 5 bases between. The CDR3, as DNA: TGTGCCTGGAGTGTCCCCGGCACAGATACGCAGTATTTT. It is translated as CAWSVPGTDTQYF. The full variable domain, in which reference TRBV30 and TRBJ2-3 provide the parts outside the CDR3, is SQTIHQWPATLVQPVGSPLSLECTVEGTSNPNLYWYRQAAGRGLQLLFYSVGIGQISSEVPQNLSASRPQDRQFILSSKKLLLSDSGFYLCAWSVPGTDTQYFGPGTRLTVL.

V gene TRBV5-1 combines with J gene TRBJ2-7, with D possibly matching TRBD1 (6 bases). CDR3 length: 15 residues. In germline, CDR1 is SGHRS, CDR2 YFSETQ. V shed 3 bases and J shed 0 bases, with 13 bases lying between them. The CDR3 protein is CASSSDRSLSYEQYF. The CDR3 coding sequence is TGCGCCAGCAGCTCGGACAGATCACTCTCCTACGAGCAGTACTTC.

CDR3 amino acids: CASSLVKGADEAFF. DNA for the CDR3: TGTGCCAGCAGCTTAGTGAAGGGAGCGGATGAAGCTTTCTTT. The chain couples TRBV11-2 to TRBJ1-1, with D unclear. The germline V gene has CDR1 SGHAT and CDR2 FQNNGV. Trimming left V 1 base short and J 7 bases short, with 13 bases between. The CDR3 spans 14 residues.

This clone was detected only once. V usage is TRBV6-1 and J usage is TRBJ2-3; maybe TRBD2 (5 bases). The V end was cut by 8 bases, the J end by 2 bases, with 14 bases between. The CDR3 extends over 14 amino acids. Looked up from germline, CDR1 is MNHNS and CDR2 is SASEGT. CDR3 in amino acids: CASEGVLHTDTQYF. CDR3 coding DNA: TGTGCCAGCGAGGGAGTACTACACACAGATACGCAGTATTTT.

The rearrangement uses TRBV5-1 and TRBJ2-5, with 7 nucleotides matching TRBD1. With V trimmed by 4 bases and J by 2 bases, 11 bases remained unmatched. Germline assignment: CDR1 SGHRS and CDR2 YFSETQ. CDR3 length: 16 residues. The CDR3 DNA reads TGCGCCAGCAGCCCCACGACAGGGCCCGTGCAAGAGACCCAGTACTTC. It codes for CASSPTTGPVQETQYF.

CDR3 sequence (DNA): TGCGCCAGCAGCCAAGATGTGGGACTAGCGGGATCCACCTACGAGCAGTACTTC. Translating it yields CASSQDVGLAGSTYEQYF. The rearrangement joins TRBV4-1 to TRBJ2-7, with 13 bases fitting TRBD2. This CDR3 has 18 amino acids. With V trimmed by 0 bases and J by 2 bases, 7 bases remained unmatched. CDR1 and CDR2 from the germline V gene are MGHRA and YSYEKL.

In DNA form, the CDR3 reads TGTGCCAGTAGATCCCTGGGGCGCGACACCGGGGAGCTGTTTTTT. It yields the protein CASRSLGRDTGELFF. The chain carries TRBV19 and TRBJ2-2, with D possibly TRBD1 on 5 matching bases. The V gene's germline CDR1 is LNHDA and CDR2 SQIVND (reference sequence). The CDR3 length is 15 residues. V lost 6 bases and J lost 3, with 14 bases in between.